The clone carrying this T cell receptor (beta chain) appeared a single time. Its target is unknown. The study ran its PCR with 60 Vbeta and 13 Jbeta primers. Method: immunoSEQ multiplex PCR; TCRdb's copy keeps in-frame clones and lacks some. The data contain approximately 120,000 clones, over 65% of them singletons. The data derive from a study of cytomegalovirus exposure and HLA in healthy donors. Turning to the study itself: Findings of an earlier analysis included 110 million or so unique TCR beta sequences from roughly 200 million T cells. As released early, the data held 70 million to 100 million unique TCRs from HLA-typed donors.

CDR1 is MNHEY and CDR2 is SMNVEV in the germline V gene (reference sequence). This CDR3 has 15 amino acids. V lost 0 bases and J 8 bases, leaving 13 bases between the germline ends. Study results and caveats: Most CMV-associated TCR beta chains were later found to appear HLA-restricted. As a later analysis showed, several of the most significant clusters appeared to be linked to common viral pathogens.

This TCR derives from a middle-aged woman in good health and CMV-seronegative. The chain carries TRBV27 and TRBJ1-4; possibly TRBD1 for D (6 bases). The sample was PBMCs. The CDR3 region has the DNA TGTGCCAGCAGTTTATCTCCGACAGGTTACGAAAAACTGTTTTTT. It is translated as CASSLSPTGYEKLFF.